The 15 T cell receptor beta chains below come from one sample, sequenced in a study of beta chain features in type 1 diabetes (dated by TCRdb to about 2018). Preparation of the library involved the immunoSEQ multiplex PCR assay. All of the isolated RNA was reverse transcribed with the High Capacity cDNA Reverse Transcription Kit, so expressed TCRB transcripts were sequenced. This is the immuneACCESS table as TCRdb keeps it, with only in-frame sequences that have V and J called. A part of the clones is gone; compared with another copy, unresolved V genes explain less than half, and the rest is unexplained. The sample table records 200,000 to 300,000 clones; about 26% of these occur just once. About 3.9% of the sample is held by the ten biggest clonotypes. Material for sequencing was central memory CD4+ T cells from blood. Source of these receptors: a man aged 25-40 years in good health.

V gene TRBV28 combines with J gene TRBJ2-2; unclear D gene. The CDR3 sequence is 12 residues long. Looked up from germline, CDR1 is MDHEN and CDR2 is SYDVKM. Trimming cost V 2 bases and J 9 bases, with 7 bases left between them. DNA for the CDR3: TGTGCCAGCAGTTTACCTCTCCGGGAGCTGTTTTTT. This translates into CASSLPLRELFF. Complete variable domain (other parts from reference TRBV28 and TRBJ2-2): DVKVTQSSRYLVKRTGEKVFLECVQDMDHENMFWYRQDPGLGLRLIYFSYDVKMKEKGDIPEGYSVSREKKERFSLILESASTNQTSMYLCASSLPLRELFFGEGSRLTVL.

The table lists this clone with a few counts. This rearrangement joins TRBV20-1 to TRBJ2-5; D call uncertain. V was pared by 3 bases and J by 3 bases, with 5 bases between. The CDR3 loop spans 11 amino acids. Germline-derived CDR1 and CDR2 are DFQATT and SNEGSKA (reference sequence). CDR3 DNA: TGCAGTGCTAGCAATAAAGAGACCCAGTACTTC. Protein sequence: CSASNKETQYF.

The rearrangement joins TRBV18 to TRBJ2-5; 7 bases align to TRBD1. The CDR3 contains 14 residues. Trimming cost V 3 bases and J 5 bases; bases outside gene matches: 6. The germline V gene encodes CDR1 KGHSH and CDR2 LQKENI. CDR3 nucleotide sequence: TGTGCCAGCTCACCGGGACAGCCCGGGGAGACCCAGTACTTC. Translating gives CASSPGQPGETQYF. Combining the CDR3 with reference TRBV18 and TRBJ2-5 gives the whole variable domain NAGVMQNPRHLVRRRGQEARLRCSPMKGHSHVYWYRQLPEEGLKFMVYLQKENIIDESGMPKERFSAEFPKEGPSILRIQQVVRGDSAAYFCASSPGQPGETQYFGPGTRLLVL.

This clone was counted a few times. J is TRBJ2-7 and V is TRBV27; possibly TRBD1 for D (6 bases). Germline CDR1 reads MNHEY; CDR2 reads SMNVEV (reference sequence). CDR3 length: 12 residues. Between the trimmed V and J ends, which lost 8 bases and 1 base, there was a span of 9 bases. The CDR3 DNA follows: TGTGCCAGCGGGGACAAGTCCTACGAGCAGTACTTC. It codes for CASGDKSYEQYF.

In its sample, this clone was seen a few times. The chain links TRBV23-1 to TRBJ1-3; tentative D call: TRBD1 (5 bases). TRBV23-1 is annotated as an ORF whose role is uncertain. The CDR3 length is 14 residues. V was cut by 1 base and J by 5 bases, with 9 bases left in between. CDR3 region: CASSQLGERNTIYF. The CDR3 DNA is TGCGCCAGCAGTCAATTAGGGGAAAGAAACACCATATATTTT.

This chain connects TRBV7-9 to TRBJ1-3; D is unresolved. The CDR3 spans 12 residues. V lost 4 bases, J lost 4 bases, and 5 bases lay in between. The V gene's germline CDR1 is SEHNR and CDR2 FQNEAQ (reference sequence). The CDR3 DNA follows: TGTGCCAGCAGCTCCCAAGGAAACACCATATATTTT. Residues: CASSSQGNTIYF.

This clone has at least ten counts. The chain carries TRBV29-1 and TRBJ1-2; D not certain. The germline V and J ends were trimmed by 6 bases and 4 bases, with 12 bases remaining between them. The CDR3 is 12 residues long. CDR1 and CDR2 from the germline V gene are SQVTM and ANQGSEA. The CDR3 is CSVATSIYGYTF. The CDR3 coding sequence is TGCAGCGTCGCTACTAGCATCTATGGCTACACCTTC.

The V call is TRBV30, the J call TRBJ2-5, with TRBD1 as a possible D gene (6 bases). The J call could be wrong; TRBJ2-7 is a better fit for the DNA end. The CDR3 has 14 residues. Germline values: CDR1 GTSNPN, CDR2 SVGIG (reference sequence). Written as DNA, the CDR3 is TGTGCCTTGACGGACAGTTTACGCTCCTACGAGCAGTACTTC. It specifies CALTDSLRSYEQYF.

The V and J genes are TRBV18 and TRBJ2-1; D is uncertain. CDR3 size: 12 residues. V lost 1 base, J lost 8 bases, and 6 bases lay in between. Germline assignment: CDR1 KGHSH and CDR2 LQKENI. The CDR3 loop reads CASSPRVDEQFF. CDR3 DNA: TGTGCCAGCTCACCACGGGTGGATGAGCAGTTCTTC.

The V call is TRBV29-1, the J call TRBJ1-2; TRBD1 is a possible D gene (6 bases). This CDR3 region has 12 residues. With 6 bases removed from V and 4 bases from J, the gap between germline ends came to 12 bases. Germline-derived CDR1 and CDR2 are SQVTM and ANQGSEA. The CDR3 bases are TGCAGCGTGGATGAGGGGGGCTATGGCTACACCTTC. Translated, it gives CSVDEGGYGYTF.

Only a few counts were recorded for this clone. The chain joins TRBV14 to TRBJ2-1; 9 nucleotides line up with TRBD1. Losses at the gene ends were 4 bases for V and 0 bases for J; bases not matched to a gene: 10. Germline V gene sequence: CDR1 SGHDN, CDR2 FVKESK. The CDR3 is made up of 18 amino acids. CDR3 nucleotides: TGTGCCAGCAGCCCGGGACAGGGCCCATTAAGCTCCTACAATGAGCAGTTCTTC. Translating it yields CASSPGQGPLSSYNEQFF.

The rearrangement links TRBV10-3 to TRBJ1-6; 7 bases are a match to TRBD1. The germline V gene encodes CDR1 ENHRY and CDR2 SYGVKD. V lost 4 bases, J lost 10 bases, and 7 bases stayed unmatched. This CDR3 comprises 14 residues. The CDR3 region is CAISADRVSSPLHF. The CDR3 coding sequence is TGTGCCATCAGTGCTGACAGGGTTAGCTCACCCCTCCACTTT.

The chain links TRBV27 to TRBJ1-1; D is possibly TRBD1 (6 bases). The CDR3 covers 13 residues. Germline CDR1 reads MNHEY; CDR2 reads SMNVEV (reference sequence). The V gene lost 3 bases and the J gene lost 5 bases, with 10 bases spanning the gap. The DNA of the CDR3 is TGTGCCAGCAGTTTTTCGACAGGAACTGAAGCTTTCTTT. Translation gives CASSFSTGTEAFF.

V gene TRBV5-6 combines with J gene TRBJ2-2, with D hard to call. V gave up 0 bases and J gave up 4 bases, with 7 bases separating them. Germline assignment: CDR1 SGHDT and CDR2 YYEEEE. This CDR3 region has 14 residues. The CDR3 sequence: CASSLAGRTGELFF. CDR3 nucleotides: TGTGCCAGCAGCTTGGCGGGCCGCACCGGGGAGCTGTTTTTT.

Many counts were recorded for this clone. The rearrangement links TRBV14 to TRBJ2-5; D uncertain. Between the trimmed V and J ends, which lost 2 bases and 1 base, there was a span of 8 bases. The CDR3 totals 14 residues. CDR1 SGHDN and CDR2 FVKESK come from the germline V gene. The CDR3 protein is CASSQSDFQETQYF. CDR3 in DNA: TGTGCCAGCAGCCAATCTGATTTCCAAGAGACCCAGTACTTC.